This TCR beta chain was identified during a study of T cell changes during pregnancy in multiple sclerosis. The germline gives CDR1 SGHRS, CDR2 YFSETQ. CDR3 size: 15 residues. V dropped 3 bases and J dropped 1; count of bases not matched to a gene: 7. Some clones are missing from TCRdb's copy, which holds only in-frame ones; the method was immunoSEQ multiplex PCR. The table records about 87,000 clones, 93% of them present only once. The source material was peripheral blood, sampled in the third trimester of pregnancy. This sequence originates from a female donor in good health, enrolled as a control in a pregnancy study. The rearrangement links TRBV5-1 to TRBJ2-7; 7 nucleotides match TRBD1. The CDR3 sequence: CASSSTGLRSYEQYF. Here the CDR3 DNA reads TGCGCCAGCAGCTCGACAGGGTTAAGGTCCTACGAGCAGTACTTC.